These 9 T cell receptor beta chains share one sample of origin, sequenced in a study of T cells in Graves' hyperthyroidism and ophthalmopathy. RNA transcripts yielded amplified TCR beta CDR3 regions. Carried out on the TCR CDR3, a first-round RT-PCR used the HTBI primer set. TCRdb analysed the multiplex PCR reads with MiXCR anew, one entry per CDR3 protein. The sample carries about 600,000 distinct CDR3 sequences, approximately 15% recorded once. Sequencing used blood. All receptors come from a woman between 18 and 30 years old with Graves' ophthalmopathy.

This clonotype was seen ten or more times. CDR3 in DNA: TGTGCCAGCAGTTTATCCCCTATTTACGAGCAGTACTTC. Translated: CASSLSPIYEQYF. The chain is built from TRBV12-3 or TRBV12-4 and TRBJ2-7, with no clear D. V dropped 2 bases and J dropped 4 bases, with 9 bases sitting between them. CDR3 length: 13 residues.

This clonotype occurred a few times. The CDR3 sequence: CASSRASGSTYEQYF. CDR3 DNA sequence: TGTGCCAGCAGTCGGGCTAGCGGGAGTACCTACGAGCAGTACTTC. V and J are TRBV7-3 and TRBJ2-7, with 10 bases identical to TRBD2. This CDR3 has 15 amino acids. In germline, CDR1 is SGHTA, CDR2 FQGTGA. V lost 6 bases and J lost 2; bases outside the gene matches: 7.

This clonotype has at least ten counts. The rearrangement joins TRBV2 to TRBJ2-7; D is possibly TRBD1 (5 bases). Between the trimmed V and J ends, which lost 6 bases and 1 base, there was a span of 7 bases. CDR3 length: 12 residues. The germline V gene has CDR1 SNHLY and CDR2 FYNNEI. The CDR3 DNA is TGTGCCAGCAGACAGGAATCCTACGAGCAGTACTTC. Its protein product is CASRQESYEQYF.

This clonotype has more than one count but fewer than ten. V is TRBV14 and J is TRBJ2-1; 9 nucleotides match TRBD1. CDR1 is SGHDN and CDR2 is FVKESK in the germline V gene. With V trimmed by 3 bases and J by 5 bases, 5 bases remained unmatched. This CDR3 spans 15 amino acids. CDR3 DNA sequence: TGTGCCAGCAGCCAGGACAGGGGACTAAACAATGAGCAGTTCTTC. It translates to CASSQDRGLNNEQFF.

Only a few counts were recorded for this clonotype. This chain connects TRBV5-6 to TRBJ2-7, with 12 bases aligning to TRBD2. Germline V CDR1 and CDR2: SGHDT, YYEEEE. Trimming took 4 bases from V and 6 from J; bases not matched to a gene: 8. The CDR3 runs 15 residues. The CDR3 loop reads CASSPTSGRKGEQYF. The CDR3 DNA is TGTGCCAGCAGCCCGACTAGCGGGAGAAAGGGCGAGCAGTACTTC.

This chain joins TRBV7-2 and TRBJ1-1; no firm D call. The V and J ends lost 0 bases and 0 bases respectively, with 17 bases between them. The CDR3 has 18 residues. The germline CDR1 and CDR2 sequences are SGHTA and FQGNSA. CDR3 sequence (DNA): TGTGCCAGCAGCTTAGCTTCAGAGTGGGCACCCATGAACACTGAAGCTTTCTTT. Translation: CASSLASEWAPMNTEAFF.

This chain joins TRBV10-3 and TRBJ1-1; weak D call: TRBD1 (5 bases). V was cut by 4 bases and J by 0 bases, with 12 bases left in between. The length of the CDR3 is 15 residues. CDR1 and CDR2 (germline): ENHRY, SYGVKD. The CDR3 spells CAISGSTVMNTEAFF. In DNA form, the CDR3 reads TGTGCCATCAGTGGGTCGACAGTCATGAACACTGAAGCTTTCTTT.

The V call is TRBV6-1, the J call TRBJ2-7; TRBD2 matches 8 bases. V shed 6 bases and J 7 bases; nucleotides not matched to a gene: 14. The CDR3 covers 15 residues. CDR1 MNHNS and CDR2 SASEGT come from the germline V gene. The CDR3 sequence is CASRVHGGGLREQYF. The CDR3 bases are TGTGCCAGCAGGGTTCACGGGGGGGGCTTAAGGGAGCAGTACTTC.

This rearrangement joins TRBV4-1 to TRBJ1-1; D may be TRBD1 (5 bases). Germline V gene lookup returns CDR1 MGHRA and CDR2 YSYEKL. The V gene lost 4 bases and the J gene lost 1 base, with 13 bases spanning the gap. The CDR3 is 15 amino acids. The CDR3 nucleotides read TGCGCCAGCAGCCTCCTCGGCAGGGAGAACACTGAAGCTTTCTTT. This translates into CASSLLGRENTEAFF.